The present entry profiles one TCR beta chain with its context. The germline V gene encodes CDR1 KGHSH and CDR2 LQKENI. The CDR3 sequence is 12 residues long. Trimming took 5 bases from V and 0 from J, leaving 5 bases between them. The data were obtained in a study of blood T cell repertoires in COVID-19. Study context: PBMCs, B-cell-depleted T cells, or T cells were the source of the cDNA or gDNA that made up the material.

Here immunoSEQ multiplex PCR was the method, and the copy in TCRdb shows in-frame clones only, minus some. The sample holds just over 50,000 clones, more than 75% seen once. The sequence derives from a human donor with active COVID-19. The donor label of this sample is uncertain. The sequenced sample consisted of peripheral blood. The V call is TRBV18, the J call TRBJ2-7; D is uncertain. The CDR3 coding sequence is TGTGCCAGCTCATCGTTCTCCTACGAGCAGTACTTC. Amino acid sequence: CASSSFSYEQYF.